The rows below give T cell receptor beta chains drawn from one sample of a study of control samples from healthy donors and cancer patients. TCRdb's table, derived via immunoSEQ multiplex PCR, lists solely in-frame clones and lacks some. The sample has roughly 30,000 clones, around 93% seen once. Sample: PBMCs. Receptor source: a man aged 35 to 55 with colorectal cancer. Both conserved end residues are part of each CDR3. The D gene is left open where the match is weak. Only some rows state a clone size, as once, few, many or a class for expanded clones.

D	V	size	J	CDR3	DNA
TRBD1	TRBV18	NA	TRBJ1-2	CASSPGTDYGYTF	TGTGCCAGCTCACCGGGGACAGACTATGGCTACACCTTC
NA	TRBV5-4	NA	TRBJ2-5	CASSLASGLQETQYF	TGTGCCAGCAGCTTGGCCTCAGGGCTTCAAGAGACCCAGTACTTC
NA	TRBV6-6	NA	TRBJ1-5	CAGGRDSNQPQHF	TGTGCGGGGGGCAGGGATAGCAATCAGCCCCAGCATTTT
NA	TRBV7-9	once	TRBJ1-1	CASSFTGKNTEAFF	TGTGCCAGCAGCTTCACAGGGAAAAACACTGAAGCTTTCTTT
TRBD1	TRBV4-1	NA	TRBJ2-7	CASSQWGQGYEQYF	TGCGCCAGCAGCCAATGGGGACAGGGCTACGAGCAGTACTTC
NA	TRBV19	NA	TRBJ2-5	CASSPRASETQYF	TGTGCCAGTAGTCCCCGAGCCTCCGAGACCCAGTACTTC
NA	TRBV7-9	NA	TRBJ1-2	CASSSGLTGLNYGYTF	TGTGCCAGCAGCTCCGGTCTAACAGGCCTCAACTATGGCTACACCTTC
TRBD2	TRBV19	NA	TRBJ2-5	CASSIGRTGGTQYF	TGTGCCAGTAGTATAGGTCGGACGGGGGGGACCCAGTACTTC
NA	TRBV5-1	NA	TRBJ2-7	CASSLMHVSYEQYF	TGCGCCAGCAGCTTGATGCACGTTTCCTACGAGCAGTACTTC
TRBD2	TRBV11-2	NA	TRBJ2-3	CASSLVASGGARADTQYF	TGTGCCAGCAGCTTAGTCGCTAGCGGGGGGGCCCGAGCAGATACGCAGTATTTT
NA	TRBV6-1	NA	TRBJ1-6	CASSLESPSVSPLHF	TGTGCCAGCAGCCTCGAGAGCCCCTCGGTTTCACCCCTCCACTTT
TRBD1	TRBV7-6	NA	TRBJ2-1	CASSREGQGGGEQFF	TGTGCCAGCAGCCGGGAAGGACAGGGGGGTGGAGAGCAGTTCTTC
TRBD2	TRBV6-6	NA	TRBJ2-5	CASSWGSGGQETQYF	TGTGCCAGCAGTTGGGGGAGCGGGGGGCAAGAGACCCAGTACTTC
NA	TRBV27	NA	TRBJ2-7	CASRPLMGALGEQYF	TGTGCCAGCAGACCCCTTATGGGGGCTCTAGGCGAGCAGTACTTC